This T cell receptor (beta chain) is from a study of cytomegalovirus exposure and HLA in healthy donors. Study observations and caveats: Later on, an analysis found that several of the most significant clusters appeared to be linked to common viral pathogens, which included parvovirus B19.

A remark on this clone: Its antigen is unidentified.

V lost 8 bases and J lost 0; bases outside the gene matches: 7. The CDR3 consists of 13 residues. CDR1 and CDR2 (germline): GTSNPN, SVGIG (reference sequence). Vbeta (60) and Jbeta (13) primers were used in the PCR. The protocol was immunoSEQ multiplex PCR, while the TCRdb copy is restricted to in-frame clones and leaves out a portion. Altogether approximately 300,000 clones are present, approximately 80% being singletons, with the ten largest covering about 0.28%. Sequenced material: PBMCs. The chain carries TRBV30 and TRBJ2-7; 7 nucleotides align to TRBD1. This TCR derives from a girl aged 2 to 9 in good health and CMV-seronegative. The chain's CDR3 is CATVRDSSYEQYF. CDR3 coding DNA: TGTGCCACGGTACGGGACAGCTCCTACGAGCAGTACTTC.